This TCR beta chain was observed in a study of CD8 T cells in Susac syndrome. Study-level results: Only a relatively small number of individuals were included in the TCR sequencing and HLA analysis.

Concerning this clonotype: Its specificity is unknown.

The CDR3 is 15 residues long. The V gene lost 5 bases and the J gene lost 6 bases, with 18 bases spanning the gap. The germline V gene has CDR1 SGHAT and CDR2 FQNNGV. An amount of RNA that ranged from roughly 0.5 to 1 ug was reverse transcribed with random hexamers. One entry per CDR3 protein results from TCRdb running MiXCR on the immunoSEQ multiplex PCR reads. The table shows approximately 130,000 distinct CDR3 sequences, with approximately 90% occurring only once. The sequencing sample was made of CD8+ T cells from PBMCs. The sequence derives from a human donor with multiple sclerosis. V is TRBV11-2 and J is TRBJ2-3; a weak D match, TRBD2 (6 bases). CDR3 DNA: TGTGCCAGCAGCGGTGGGCGGGAAGATGAGGATACGCAGTATTTT. Translated: CASSGGREDEDTQYF. The variable domain in full, completed from reference TRBV11-2 and TRBJ2-3, reads EAGVAQSPRYKIIEKRQSVAFWCNPISGHATLYWYQQILGQGPKLLIQFQNNGVVDDSQLPKDRFSAERLKGVDSTLKIQPAKLEDSAVYLCASSGGREDEDTQYFGPGTRLTVL.